This TCR beta chain was sequenced during a study of cytomegalovirus exposure and HLA in healthy donors. This clone has only a few counts. Amplification used 60 Vbeta primers and 13 Jbeta primers. Original handling: An analysis that came later counted 70 million to 100 million unique TCR beta chains, approximately 10 million shared. Sequencing used immunoSEQ multiplex PCR; TCRdb keeps in-frame clones, though not all of them. V and J calls plus clone size are reproduced from that table; the DNA served to infer D and trimming. The sample lists about 87,000 clones; more than 70% were seen once. The CDR3 runs 14 residues. With 8 bases clipped from V and 1 base from J, the junction kept 8 bases outside the gene matches. CDR1 is MNHNS, CDR2 SASEGT, per germline.

The receptor was isolated from a woman in her thirties or forties in good health and CMV-seronegative. What was sequenced was PBMCs. The genes are TRBV6-1 and TRBJ2-7; 7 positions agree with TRBD1. CDR3 loop: CASGSGTASYEQYF. The CDR3 nucleotides are TGTGCCAGCGGGAGTGGGACAGCGTCCTACGAGCAGTACTTC.